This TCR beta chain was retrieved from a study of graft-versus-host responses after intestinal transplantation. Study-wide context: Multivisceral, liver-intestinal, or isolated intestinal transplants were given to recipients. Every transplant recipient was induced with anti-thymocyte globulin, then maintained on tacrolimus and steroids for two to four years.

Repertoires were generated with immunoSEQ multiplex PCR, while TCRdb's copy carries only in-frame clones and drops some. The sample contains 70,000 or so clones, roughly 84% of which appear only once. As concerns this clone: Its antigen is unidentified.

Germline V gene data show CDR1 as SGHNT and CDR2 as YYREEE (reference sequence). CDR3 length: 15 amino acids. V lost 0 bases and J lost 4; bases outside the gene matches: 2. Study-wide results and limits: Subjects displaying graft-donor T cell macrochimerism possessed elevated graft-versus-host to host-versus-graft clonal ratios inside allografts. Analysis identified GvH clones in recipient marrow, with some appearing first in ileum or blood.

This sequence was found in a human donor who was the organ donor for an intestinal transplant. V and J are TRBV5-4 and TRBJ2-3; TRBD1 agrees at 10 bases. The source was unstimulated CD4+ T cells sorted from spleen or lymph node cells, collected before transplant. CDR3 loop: CASSLGQGAPDTQYF. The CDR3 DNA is TGTGCCAGCAGCTTGGGACAGGGGGCTCCAGATACGCAGTATTTT. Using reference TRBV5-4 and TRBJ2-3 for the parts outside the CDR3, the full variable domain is ETGVTQSPTHLIKTRGQQVTLRCSSQSGHNTVSWYQQALGQGPQFIFQYYREEENGRGNFPPRFSGLQFPNYSSELNVNALELDDSALYLCASSLGQGAPDTQYFGPGTRLTVL.